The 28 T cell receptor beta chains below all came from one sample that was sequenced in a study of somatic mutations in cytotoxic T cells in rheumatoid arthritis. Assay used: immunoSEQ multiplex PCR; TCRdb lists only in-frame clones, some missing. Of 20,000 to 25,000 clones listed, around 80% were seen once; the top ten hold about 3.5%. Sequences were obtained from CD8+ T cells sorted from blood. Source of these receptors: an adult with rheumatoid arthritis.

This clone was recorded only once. The CDR3 DNA is TGCGCCAGCAGCCAGGAAGACAGGGTCGGAGAGACCCAGTACTTC. Translating gives CASSQEDRVGETQYF. The V call is TRBV4-3, the J call TRBJ2-5; 7 bases align to TRBD1. V shed 3 bases, J shed 4 bases, and the junction held 8 bases outside the gene matches. The germline CDR1 and CDR2 sequences are LGHNA and YSLEER. The CDR3 covers 15 residues.

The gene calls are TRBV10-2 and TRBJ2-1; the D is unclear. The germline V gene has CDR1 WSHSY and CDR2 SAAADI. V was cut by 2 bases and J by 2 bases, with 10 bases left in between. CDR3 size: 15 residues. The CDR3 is CASSEKGITYNEQFF. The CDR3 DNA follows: TGCGCCAGCAGTGAGAAGGGTATTACCTACAATGAGCAGTTCTTC.

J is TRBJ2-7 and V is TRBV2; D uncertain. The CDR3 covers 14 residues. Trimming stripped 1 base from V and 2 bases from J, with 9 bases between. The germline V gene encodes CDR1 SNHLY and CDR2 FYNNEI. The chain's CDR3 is CASSEGRLPYEQYF. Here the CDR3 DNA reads TGTGCCAGCAGTGAAGGCAGGCTTCCCTACGAGCAGTACTTC. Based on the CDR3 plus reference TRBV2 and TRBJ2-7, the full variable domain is EPEVTQTPSHQVTQMGQEVILRCVPISNHLYFYWYRQILGQKVEFLVSFYNNEISEKSEIFDDQFSVERPDGSNFTLKIRSTKLEDSAMYFCASSEGRLPYEQYFGPGTRLTVT.

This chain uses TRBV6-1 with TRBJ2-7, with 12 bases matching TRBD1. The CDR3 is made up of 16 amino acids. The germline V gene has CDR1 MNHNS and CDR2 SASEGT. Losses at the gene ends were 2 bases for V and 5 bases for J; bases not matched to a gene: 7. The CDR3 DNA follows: TGTGCCAGCAGTGAAACATTGGGACAGGGGGCAGACGAGCAGTACTTC. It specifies CASSETLGQGADEQYF.

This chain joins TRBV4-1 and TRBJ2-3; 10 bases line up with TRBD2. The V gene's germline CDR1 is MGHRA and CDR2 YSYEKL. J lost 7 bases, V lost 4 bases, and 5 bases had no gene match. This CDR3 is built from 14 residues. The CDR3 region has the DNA TGCGCCAGCAGCCGGGAGCGGGGGGGCAATACGCAGTATTTT. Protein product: CASSRERGGNTQYF.

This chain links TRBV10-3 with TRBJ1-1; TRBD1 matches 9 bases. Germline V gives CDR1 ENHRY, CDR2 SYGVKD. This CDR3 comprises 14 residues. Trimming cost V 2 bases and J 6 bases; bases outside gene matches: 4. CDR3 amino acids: CAISEGQGFPEAFF. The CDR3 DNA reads TGTGCCATCAGTGAGGGACAGGGGTTCCCTGAAGCTTTCTTT.

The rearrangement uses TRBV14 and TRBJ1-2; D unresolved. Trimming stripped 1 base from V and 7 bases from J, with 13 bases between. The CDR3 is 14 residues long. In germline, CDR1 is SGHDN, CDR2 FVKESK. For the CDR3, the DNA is TGTGCCAGCAGCCAAGGGCGGGCCCTGGTTGGCTACACCTTC. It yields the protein CASSQGRALVGYTF.

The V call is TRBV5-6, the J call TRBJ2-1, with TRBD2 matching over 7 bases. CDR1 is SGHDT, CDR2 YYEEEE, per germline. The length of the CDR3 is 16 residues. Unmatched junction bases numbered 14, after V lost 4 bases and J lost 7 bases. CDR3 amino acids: CASSPDPVGGRNEQFF. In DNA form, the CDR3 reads TGTGCCAGCAGCCCCGACCCGGTGGGGGGGAGGAATGAGCAGTTCTTC.

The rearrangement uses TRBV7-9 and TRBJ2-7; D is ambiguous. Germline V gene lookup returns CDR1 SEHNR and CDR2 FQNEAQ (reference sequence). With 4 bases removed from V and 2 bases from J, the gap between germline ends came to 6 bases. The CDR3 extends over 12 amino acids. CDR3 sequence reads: CASSWSAYEQYF. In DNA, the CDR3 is TGTGCCAGCAGCTGGAGTGCCTACGAGCAGTACTTC.

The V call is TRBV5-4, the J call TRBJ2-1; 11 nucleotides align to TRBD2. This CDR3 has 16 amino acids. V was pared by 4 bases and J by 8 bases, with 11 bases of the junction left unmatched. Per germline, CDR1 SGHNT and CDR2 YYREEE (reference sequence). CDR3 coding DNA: TGTGCCAGCAGCACTAATAGCGGGGGGGCTTACTATGAGCAGTTCTTC. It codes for CASSTNSGGAYYEQFF.

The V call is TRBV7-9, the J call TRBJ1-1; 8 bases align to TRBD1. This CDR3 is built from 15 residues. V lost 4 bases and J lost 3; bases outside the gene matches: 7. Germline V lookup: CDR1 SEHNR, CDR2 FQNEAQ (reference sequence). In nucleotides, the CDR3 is TGTGCCAGCAGCTCACCCACAGGGGGGGACACTGAAGCTTTCTTT. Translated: CASSSPTGGDTEAFF.

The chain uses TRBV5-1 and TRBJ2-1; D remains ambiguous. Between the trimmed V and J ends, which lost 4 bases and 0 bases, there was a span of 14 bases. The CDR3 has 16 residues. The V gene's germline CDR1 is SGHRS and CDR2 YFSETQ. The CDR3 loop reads CASSPLDVSSYNEQFF. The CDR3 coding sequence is TGCGCCAGCAGCCCATTAGACGTAAGCTCCTACAATGAGCAGTTCTTC.

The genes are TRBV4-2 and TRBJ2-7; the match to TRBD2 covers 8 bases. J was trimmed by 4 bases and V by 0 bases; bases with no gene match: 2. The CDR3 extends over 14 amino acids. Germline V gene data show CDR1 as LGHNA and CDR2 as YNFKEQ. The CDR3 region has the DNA TGTGCCAGCAGCCAAGATCCTAGCGGGTACGAGCAGTACTTC. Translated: CASSQDPSGYEQYF.

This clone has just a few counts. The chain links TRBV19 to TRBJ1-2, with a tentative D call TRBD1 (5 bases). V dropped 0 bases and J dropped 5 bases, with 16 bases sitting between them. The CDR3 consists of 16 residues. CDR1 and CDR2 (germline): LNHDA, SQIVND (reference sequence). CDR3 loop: CASSIDLEGRLYGYTF. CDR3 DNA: TGTGCCAGTAGTATAGATCTTGAGGGGCGCTTATATGGCTACACCTTC.

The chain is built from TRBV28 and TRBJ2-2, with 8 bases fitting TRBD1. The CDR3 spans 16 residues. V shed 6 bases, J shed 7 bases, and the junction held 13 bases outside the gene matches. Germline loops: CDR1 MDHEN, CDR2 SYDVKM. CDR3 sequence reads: CASRAPTGAFFGELFF. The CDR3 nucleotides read TGTGCCAGCAGGGCCCCGACAGGGGCGTTTTTCGGGGAGCTGTTTTTT.

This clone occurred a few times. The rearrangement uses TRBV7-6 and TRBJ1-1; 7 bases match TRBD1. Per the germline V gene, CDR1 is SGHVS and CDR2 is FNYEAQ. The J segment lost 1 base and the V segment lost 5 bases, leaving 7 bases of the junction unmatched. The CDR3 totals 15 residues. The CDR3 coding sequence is TGTGCCAGCAGCCCTAGCGGGGACAGGAACACTGAAGCTTTCTTT. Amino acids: CASSPSGDRNTEAFF.

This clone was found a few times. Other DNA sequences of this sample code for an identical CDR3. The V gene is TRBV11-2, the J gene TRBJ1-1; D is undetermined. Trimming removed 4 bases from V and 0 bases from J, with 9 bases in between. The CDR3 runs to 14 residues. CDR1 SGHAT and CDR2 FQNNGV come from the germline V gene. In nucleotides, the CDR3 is TGTGCCAGCAGCTACGGGCAGATGAACACTGAAGCTTTCTTT. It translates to CASSYGQMNTEAFF. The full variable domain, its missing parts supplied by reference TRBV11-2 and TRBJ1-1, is EAGVAQSPRYKIIEKRQSVAFWCNPISGHATLYWYQQILGQGPKLLIQFQNNGVVDDSQLPKDRFSAERLKGVDSTLKIQPAKLEDSAVYLCASSYGQMNTEAFFGQGTRLTVV.

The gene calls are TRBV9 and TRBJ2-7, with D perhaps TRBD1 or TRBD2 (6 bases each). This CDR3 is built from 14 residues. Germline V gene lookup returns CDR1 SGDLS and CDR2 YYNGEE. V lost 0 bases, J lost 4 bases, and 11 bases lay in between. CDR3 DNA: TGTGCCAGCAGCGTAGGAGGGGGGACATACGAGCAGTACTTC. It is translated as CASSVGGGTYEQYF.

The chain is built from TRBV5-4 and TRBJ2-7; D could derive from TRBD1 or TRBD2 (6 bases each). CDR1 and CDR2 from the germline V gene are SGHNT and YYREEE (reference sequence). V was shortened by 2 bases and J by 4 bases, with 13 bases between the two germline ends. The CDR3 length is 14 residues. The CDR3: CASSFLGGNYEQYF. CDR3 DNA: TGTGCCAGCAGCTTTCTAGGGGGGAATTACGAGCAGTACTTC.

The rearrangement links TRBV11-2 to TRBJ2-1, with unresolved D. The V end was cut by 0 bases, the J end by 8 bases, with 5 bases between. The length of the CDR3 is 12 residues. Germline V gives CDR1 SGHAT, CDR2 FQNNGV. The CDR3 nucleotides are TGTGCCAGCAGCTTAGAGGTTCATGAGCAGTTCTTC. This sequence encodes CASSLEVHEQFF.

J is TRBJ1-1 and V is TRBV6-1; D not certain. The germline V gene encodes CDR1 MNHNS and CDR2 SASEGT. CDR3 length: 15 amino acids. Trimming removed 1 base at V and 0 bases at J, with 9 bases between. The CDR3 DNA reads TGTGCCAGCAGTGAAGAGGGTAAGATGAACACTGAAGCTTTCTTT. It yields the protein CASSEEGKMNTEAFF.

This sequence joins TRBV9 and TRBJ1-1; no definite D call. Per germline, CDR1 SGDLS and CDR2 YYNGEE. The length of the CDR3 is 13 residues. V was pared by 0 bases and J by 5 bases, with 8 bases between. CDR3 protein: CASSVGGRTEAFF. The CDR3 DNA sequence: TGTGCCAGCAGCGTAGGGGGTAGGACTGAAGCTTTCTTT.

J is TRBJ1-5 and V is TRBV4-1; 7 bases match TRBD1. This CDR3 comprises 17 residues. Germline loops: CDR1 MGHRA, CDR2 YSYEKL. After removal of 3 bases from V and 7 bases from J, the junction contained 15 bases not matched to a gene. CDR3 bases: TGCGCCAGCAGCCAGTCTTTTCCCCAAGGGGGCACCCAGCCCCAGCATTTT. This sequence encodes CASSQSFPQGGTQPQHF.

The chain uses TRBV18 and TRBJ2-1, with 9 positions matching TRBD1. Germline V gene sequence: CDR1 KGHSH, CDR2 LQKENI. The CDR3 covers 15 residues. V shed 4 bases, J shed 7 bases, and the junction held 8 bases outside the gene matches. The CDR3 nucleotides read TGTGCCAGCTCACTCCGGGACAGGGATGGGAATGAGCAGTTCTTC. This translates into CASSLRDRDGNEQFF.

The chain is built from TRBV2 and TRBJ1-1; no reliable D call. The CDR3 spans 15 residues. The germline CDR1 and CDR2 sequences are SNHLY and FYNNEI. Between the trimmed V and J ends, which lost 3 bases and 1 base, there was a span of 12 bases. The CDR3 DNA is TGTGCCAGCAGTGACGCGCTGGGAGGGAACACTGAAGCTTTCTTT. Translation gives CASSDALGGNTEAFF.

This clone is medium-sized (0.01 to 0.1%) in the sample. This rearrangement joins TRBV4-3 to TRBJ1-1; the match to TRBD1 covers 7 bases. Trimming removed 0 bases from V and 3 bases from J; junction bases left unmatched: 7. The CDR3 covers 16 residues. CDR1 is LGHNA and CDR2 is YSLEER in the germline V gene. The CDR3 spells CASSQDLGGRYTEAFF. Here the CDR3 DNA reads TGCGCCAGCAGCCAAGATCTAGGGGGCAGGTACACTGAAGCTTTCTTT.

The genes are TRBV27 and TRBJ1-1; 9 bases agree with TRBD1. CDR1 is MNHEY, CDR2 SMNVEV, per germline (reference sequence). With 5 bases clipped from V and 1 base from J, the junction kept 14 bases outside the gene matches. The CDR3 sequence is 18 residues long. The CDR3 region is CASSPIRGQGISNTEAFF. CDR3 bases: TGTGCCAGCAGTCCCATCCGAGGACAGGGGATTTCGAACACTGAAGCTTTCTTT.

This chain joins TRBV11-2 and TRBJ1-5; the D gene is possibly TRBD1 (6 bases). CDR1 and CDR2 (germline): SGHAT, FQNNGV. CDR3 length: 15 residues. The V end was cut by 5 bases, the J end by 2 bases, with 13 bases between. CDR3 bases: TGTGCCAGCAGCCCACAGGGTTTTGGCAATCAGCCCCAGCATTTT. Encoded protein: CASSPQGFGNQPQHF. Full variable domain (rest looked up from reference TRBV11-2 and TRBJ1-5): EAGVAQSPRYKIIEKRQSVAFWCNPISGHATLYWYQQILGQGPKLLIQFQNNGVVDDSQLPKDRFSAERLKGVDSTLKIQPAKLEDSAVYLCASSPQGFGNQPQHFGDGTRLSIL.